Detailed here is one T cell receptor (beta chain). CDR1 is MNHEY and CDR2 is SVGAGI in the germline V gene. CDR3 size: 16 residues. With 2 bases clipped from V and 3 bases from J, the junction kept 6 bases outside the gene matches. The assay was immunoSEQ multiplex PCR, and TCRdb's table has in-frame clones only and misses some. The data hold 91,000 or so clones, with roughly 95% observed a single time. This specimen comes from a study of OX40 agonist ivuxolimab in advanced cancers. The clonotype was recovered from an adult with an advanced solid tumor such as melanoma, head and neck, liver or kidney cancer. The rearrangement links TRBV6-5 to TRBJ2-1, with TRBD2 matching over 8 bases. The starting material was CD4+ or CD8+ T cells sorted from blood, obtained in a trial of the OX40 agonist ivuxolimab. CDR3 loop: CASSYDGSGDYNEQFF. The CDR3, as DNA: TGTGCCAGCAGTTACGATGGTAGCGGGGACTACAATGAGCAGTTCTTC.